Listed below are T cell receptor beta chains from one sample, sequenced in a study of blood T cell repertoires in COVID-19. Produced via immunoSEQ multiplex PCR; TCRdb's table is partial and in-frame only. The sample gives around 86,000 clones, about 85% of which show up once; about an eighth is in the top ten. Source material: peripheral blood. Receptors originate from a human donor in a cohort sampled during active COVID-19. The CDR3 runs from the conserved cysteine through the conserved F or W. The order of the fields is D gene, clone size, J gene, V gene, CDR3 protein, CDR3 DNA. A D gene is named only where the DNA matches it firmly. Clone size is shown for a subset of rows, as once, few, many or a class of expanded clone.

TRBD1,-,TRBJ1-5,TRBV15,CASSLDRNQPQHF,TGTGCCTCCTCCCTGGACAGGAATCAGCCCCAGCATTTT
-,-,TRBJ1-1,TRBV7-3,CASSLTRNTEAFF,TGTGCCAGCAGCTTAACCAGGAACACTGAAGCTTTCTTT
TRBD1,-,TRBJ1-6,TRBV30,CAWGDRPQGNSPLHF,TGTGCCTGGGGGGACAGGCCCCAAGGAAATTCACCCCTCCACTTT
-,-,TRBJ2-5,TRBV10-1,CASSGLEAETQYF,TGCGCCAGCAGTGGTCTCGAAGCGGAGACCCAGTACTTC
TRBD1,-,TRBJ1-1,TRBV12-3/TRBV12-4,CASSLTGATEAFF,TGTGCCAGCAGTTTAACAGGGGCGACTGAAGCTTTCTTT
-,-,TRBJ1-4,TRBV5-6,CASSGTPSRDEKLFF,TGTGCCAGCAGCGGGACACCAAGCCGGGATGAAAAACTGTTTTTT
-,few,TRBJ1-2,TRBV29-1,CSVEGGLRSYTF,TGCAGCGTTGAAGGAGGGTTGAGGAGCTACACCTTC
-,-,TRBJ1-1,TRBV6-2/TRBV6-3,CASSYARVGQGLLGNTEAFF,TGTGCCAGCAGTTACGCCAGGGTTGGGCAGGGACTTCTTGGGAACACTGAAGCTTTCTTT
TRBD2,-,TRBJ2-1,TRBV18,CASSPSGGAFEQFF,TGTGCCAGCTCCCCTTCCGGGGGGGCCTTTGAGCAGTTCTTC
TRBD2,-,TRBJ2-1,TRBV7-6,CASSLESSGINNEQFF,TGTGCCAGCAGCTTAGAGTCTAGCGGGATAAACAATGAGCAGTTCTTC
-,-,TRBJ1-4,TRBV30,CAWGRLATNEKLFF,TGTGCCTGGGGACGTTTAGCTACTAATGAAAAACTGTTTTTT
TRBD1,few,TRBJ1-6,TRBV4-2,CATQGAQGGSPLHF,TGTGCCACGCAGGGGGCGCAAGGGGGGTCACCCCTCCACTTT
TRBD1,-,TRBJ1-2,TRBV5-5,CASSLTSGGWNYGYTF,TGTGCCAGCAGCCTAACGTCAGGGGGCTGGAACTATGGCTACACCTTC
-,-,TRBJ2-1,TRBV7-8,CASSLGTPGSNEFF,TGTGCCAGCAGCTTAGGCACCCCGGGGAGTAATGAGTTCTTC
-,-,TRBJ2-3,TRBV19,CASSIFRHSPTDTQYF,TGTGCCAGTAGTATTTTTAGACACTCGCCCACAGATACGCAGTATTTT
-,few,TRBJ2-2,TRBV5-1,CASSLERVTGELFF,TGCGCCAGCAGCTTGGAGCGGGTAACCGGGGAGCTGTTTTTT
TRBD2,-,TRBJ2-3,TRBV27,CASSLGGGTQYF,TGTGCCAGCAGTTTAGGGGGGGGGACGCAGTATTTT
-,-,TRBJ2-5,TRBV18,CASSQGVKETQYF,TGTGCCAGCTCACAGGGAGTTAAAGAGACCCAGTACTTC
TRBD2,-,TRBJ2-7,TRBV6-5,CASSYSTSGAYEQYF,TGTGCCAGCAGTTACTCGACTAGCGGAGCCTACGAGCAGTACTTC
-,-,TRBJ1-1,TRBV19,CASTSTGVMNTEAFF,TGTGCCAGTACCTCTACCGGGGTTATGAACACTGAAGCTTTCTTT
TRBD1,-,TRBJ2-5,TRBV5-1,CASTVPGQQETQYF,TGCGCCAGCACCGTCCCGGGACAGCAAGAGACCCAGTACTTC
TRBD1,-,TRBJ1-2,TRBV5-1,CASSFGGQGGGYTF,TGCGCCAGCAGCTTCGGCGGACAGGGGGGTGGCTACACCTTC
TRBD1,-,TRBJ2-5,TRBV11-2,CASGQDPGETQYF,TGTGCCAGCGGACAGGACCCCGGGGAGACCCAGTACTTC
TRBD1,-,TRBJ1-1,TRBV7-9,CASSSDRGNTEAFF,TGTGCCAGCAGCTCAGACAGGGGGAACACTGAAGCTTTCTTT
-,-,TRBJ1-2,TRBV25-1,CASSALSGGLGYTF,TGTGCCAGCAGTGCACTTTCGGGGGGGCTCGGCTACACCTTC
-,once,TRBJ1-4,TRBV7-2,CASSLSRGREKLFF,TGTGCCAGCAGCTTAAGCAGGGGTCGAGAAAAACTGTTTTTT
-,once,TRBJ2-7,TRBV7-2,CASGTSLYKQYF,TGTGCCAGCGGAACTAGCCTCTACAAGCAGTACTTC
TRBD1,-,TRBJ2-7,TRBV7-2,CASSSGTGGGEQYF,TGTGCCAGCAGCTCCGGGACAGGGGGAGGCGAGCAGTACTTC
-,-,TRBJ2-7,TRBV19,CASSPAGLGEQYF,TGTGCCAGTAGTCCCGCGGGTCTGGGGGAGCAGTACTTC
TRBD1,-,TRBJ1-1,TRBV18,CASSPGSGTVVTEAFF,TGTGCCAGCTCACCTGGTTCCGGGACAGTAGTCACTGAAGCTTTCTTT
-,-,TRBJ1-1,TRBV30,CAWSVFRDTEAFF,TGTGCCTGGAGTGTGTTCAGGGACACTGAAGCTTTCTTT
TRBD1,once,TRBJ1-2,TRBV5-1,CASSLQGDGVPNYGYTF,TGCGCCAGCAGCTTACAGGGGGACGGGGTCCCTAACTATGGCTACACCTTC
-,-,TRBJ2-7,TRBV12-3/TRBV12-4,CASSLSAYEQYF,TGTGCCAGCAGTTTATCTGCCTACGAGCAGTACTTC
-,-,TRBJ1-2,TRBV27,CASSPREGGKGYTF,TGTGCCAGCAGTCCCAGGGAAGGGGGTAAGGGCTACACCTTC
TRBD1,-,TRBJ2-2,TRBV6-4,CASPTEDRGVNTGELFF,TGTGCCAGCCCAACCGAAGACAGGGGGGTCAACACCGGGGAGCTGTTTTTT
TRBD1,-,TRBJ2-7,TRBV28,CASSGTAAGEQYF,TGTGCCAGCTCCGGGACAGCCGCAGGCGAGCAGTACTTC
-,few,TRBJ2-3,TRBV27,CASTKGTSTDTQYF,TGTGCCAGCACAAAGGGGACTAGCACAGATACGCAGTATTTT
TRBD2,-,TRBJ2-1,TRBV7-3,CASSLNWAGETNEQFF,TGTGCCAGCAGCTTAAATTGGGCGGGGGAAACCAATGAGCAGTTCTTC